This T cell receptor (beta chain) was identified during a study of T cell responses to AZD1222 COVID-19 vaccine. Libraries were prepared by immunoSEQ multiplex PCR; TCRdb keeps only in-frame clonotypes and omits some of them. The repertoire holds about 110,000 clones, with roughly 88% as singletons. The CDR3 is made up of 18 amino acids. Germline values: CDR1 LNHDA, CDR2 SQIVND (reference sequence). V was pared by 3 bases and J by 0 bases, with 20 bases between. The sample consisted of peripheral blood, taken on day 0 of AZD1222 vaccination. The sequence derives from an adult in good health. The chain is built from TRBV19 and TRBJ1-1; D might be TRBD1 (6 bases). The chain's CDR3 is CASSITYRGQRMNTEAFF. The CDR3 bases are TGTGCCAGTAGTATCACTTACCGGGGGCAAAGGATGAACACTGAAGCTTTCTTT.